A single sample gave rise to the 9 T cell receptor beta chains below, sequenced in a study of blood T cell repertoires in COVID-19. The method was immunoSEQ multiplex PCR; TCRdb's version includes in-frame clones alone and lacks a portion of them. The table shows fewer than 300,000 clones, with roughly 91% occurring only once. The sample comprised peripheral blood. These receptors were collected from a woman aged 40 to 55 who had recovered from COVID-19.

The chain is built from TRBV9 and TRBJ2-2, with 9 bases that match TRBD2. Trimming removed 0 bases from V and 5 bases from J; junction bases left unmatched: 8. CDR3 length equals 17 residues. Germline V lookup: CDR1 SGDLS, CDR2 YYNGEE. CDR3 amino acids: CASSVGDSGRGTGELFF. CDR3 coding DNA: TGTGCCAGCAGCGTAGGGGATAGCGGGAGAGGGACCGGGGAGCTGTTTTTT.

The chain is built from TRBV9 and TRBJ2-3, with D tentatively TRBD2 (5 bases). Trimming stripped 2 bases from V and 6 bases from J, with 7 bases between. Germline lookup yields CDR1 SGDLS and CDR2 YYNGEE. This CDR3 is built from 12 residues. For the CDR3, the DNA is TGTGCCAGCAGCGTCCCTAGCGATACGCAGTATTTT. Its protein product is CASSVPSDTQYF.

This chain joins TRBV6-4 and TRBJ2-7; D remains unclear. Germline loops: CDR1 MRHNA, CDR2 SNTAGT. The V and J ends lost 4 bases and 3 bases respectively, with 7 bases between them. The CDR3 extends over 12 amino acids. The CDR3 sequence is CASSGQDYEQYV. CDR3 nucleotide sequence: TGTGCCAGCAGTGGGCAGGACTACGAGCAGTACGTC.

The chain joins TRBV29-1 to TRBJ2-3; tentatively, D is TRBD1 (6 bases). Trimming left V 7 bases short and J 8 bases short, with 13 bases between. Germline CDR1 SQVTM, CDR2 ANQGSEA. This CDR3 spans 11 amino acids. CDR3 loop: CSARGVGTQYF. The DNA of the CDR3 is TGCAGCGCCAGGGGCGTGGGTACGCAGTATTTT.

The chain carries TRBV11-2 and TRBJ2-1; D is unclear. Looked up from germline, CDR1 is SGHAT and CDR2 is FQNNGV. V was trimmed by 0 bases and J by 2 bases, leaving 8 bases between them. The CDR3 sequence is 15 residues long. CDR3 nucleotides: TGTGCCAGCAGCTTAGATTGGCAGGCCTACAATGAGCAGTTCTTC. This gives the protein CASSLDWQAYNEQFF.

J is TRBJ2-7 and V is TRBV5-5, with D possibly being TRBD2 (6 bases). The CDR3 has 13 amino acids. Germline V CDR1 and CDR2: SGHKS, YYEKEE (reference sequence). Trimming took off 0 bases at V and 4 bases at J, with 8 bases between the two ends. The CDR3 nucleotides read TGTGCCAGCAGCTTGGTGGGGGGTTACGAGCAGTACGTC. The encoded protein is CASSLVGGYEQYV.

The chain carries TRBV19 and TRBJ2-7, with 8 bases lining up with TRBD2. This CDR3 is 13 amino acids long. With V trimmed by 5 bases and J by 7 bases, 7 bases remained unmatched. The V gene's germline CDR1 is LNHDA and CDR2 SQIVND (reference sequence). CDR3 sequence: CASSWPGGGEQYV. The CDR3 coding sequence is TGTGCCAGTAGTTGGCCGGGAGGGGGGGAGCAGTACGTC.

The J gene is TRBJ1-2, the V gene TRBV7-8; TRBD1 matches at 8 bases. This CDR3 spans 14 amino acids. CDR1 and CDR2 (germline): SGHVS, FQNEAQ. The ends lost 5 bases at V and 8 bases at J; junction bases unmatched: 10. The CDR3 DNA reads TGTGCCAGCAGCCCTAGACCAGGGGGCGACGGCTACACCTTC. This encodes CASSPRPGGDGYTF.

This chain links TRBV5-4 with TRBJ1-1, with unresolved D. CDR3 length: 15 amino acids. The germline gives CDR1 SGHNT, CDR2 YYREEE (reference sequence). With 0 bases removed from V and 1 base from J, the gap between germline ends came to 10 bases. In DNA, the CDR3 is TGTGCCAGCAGCTTGGGGGCGACATCGAACACTGAAGCTTTCTTT. Translating gives CASSLGATSNTEAFF.